The entry below describes one T cell receptor (beta chain). The antigen is undetermined. This sample stems from a study of cytomegalovirus exposure and HLA in healthy donors. Looking at the study overall: In a later analysis, the roughly 130 validation repertoires were reported to have used the same platform as the 600 to 700 first-cohort repertoires.

Study-wide findings and caveats: Whilst most TCR sequences proved rare, a subset of public TCRs occurred across many donors.

The CDR3 loop spans 12 amino acids. Trimming took 5 bases from V and 9 from J, leaving 8 bases between them. Looked up from germline, CDR1 is MNHNY and CDR2 is SVGAGI (reference sequence). Some clones are missing from TCRdb's copy, which holds only in-frame ones; the method was immunoSEQ multiplex PCR. Of about 150,000 clones listed, roughly 87% are singletons. Specimen: PBMCs. This receptor was obtained from a woman under 30 in good health and CMV-seropositive. The gene calls are TRBV6-6 and TRBJ1-6; D is uncertain. CDR3 loop: CASSGGISPLHF. The CDR3 bases are TGTGCCAGCAGTGGAGGTATTTCACCCCTCCACTTT.